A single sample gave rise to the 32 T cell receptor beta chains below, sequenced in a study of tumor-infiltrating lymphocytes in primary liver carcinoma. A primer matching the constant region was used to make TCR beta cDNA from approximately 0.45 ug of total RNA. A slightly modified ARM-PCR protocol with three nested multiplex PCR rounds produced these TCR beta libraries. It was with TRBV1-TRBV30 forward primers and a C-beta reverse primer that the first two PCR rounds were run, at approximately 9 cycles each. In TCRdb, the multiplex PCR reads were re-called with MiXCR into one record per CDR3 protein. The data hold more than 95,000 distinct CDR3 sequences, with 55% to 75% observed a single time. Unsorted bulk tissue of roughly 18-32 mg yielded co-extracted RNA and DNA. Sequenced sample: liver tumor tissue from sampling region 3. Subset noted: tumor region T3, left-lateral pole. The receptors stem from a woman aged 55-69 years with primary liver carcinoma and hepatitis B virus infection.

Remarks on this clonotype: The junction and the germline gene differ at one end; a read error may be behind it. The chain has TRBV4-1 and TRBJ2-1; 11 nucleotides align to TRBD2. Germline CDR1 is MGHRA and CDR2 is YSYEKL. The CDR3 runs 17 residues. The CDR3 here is CASIQVASGRMRNEQFF. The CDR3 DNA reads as TGCGCCAGCATCCAAGTGGCTAGCGGGAGGATGCGGAATGAGCAGTTCTTC.

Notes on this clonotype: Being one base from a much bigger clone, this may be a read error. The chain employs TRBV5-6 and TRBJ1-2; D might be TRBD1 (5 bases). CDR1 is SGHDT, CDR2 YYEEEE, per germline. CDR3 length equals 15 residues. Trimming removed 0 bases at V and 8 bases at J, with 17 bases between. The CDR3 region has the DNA TGTGCCAGCAGCTTGGTCGGGGGGATTCCGGACGGCTACACCTTC. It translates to CASSLVGGIPDGYTF.

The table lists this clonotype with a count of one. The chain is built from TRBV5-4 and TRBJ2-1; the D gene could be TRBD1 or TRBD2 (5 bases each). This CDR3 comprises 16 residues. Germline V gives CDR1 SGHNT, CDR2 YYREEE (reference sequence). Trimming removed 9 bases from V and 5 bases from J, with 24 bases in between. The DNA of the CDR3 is TGTGCCAACACCCATGGGGGACCTCTTCCAAACAATGAGCAGTTCTTC. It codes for CANTHGGPLPNNEQFF.

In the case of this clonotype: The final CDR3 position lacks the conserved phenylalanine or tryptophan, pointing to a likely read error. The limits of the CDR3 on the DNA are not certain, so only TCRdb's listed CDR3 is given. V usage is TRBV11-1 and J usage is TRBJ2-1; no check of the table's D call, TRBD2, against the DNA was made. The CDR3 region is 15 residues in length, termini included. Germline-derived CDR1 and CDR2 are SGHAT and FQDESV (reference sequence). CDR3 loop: CASSFGLEGDNEQYC.

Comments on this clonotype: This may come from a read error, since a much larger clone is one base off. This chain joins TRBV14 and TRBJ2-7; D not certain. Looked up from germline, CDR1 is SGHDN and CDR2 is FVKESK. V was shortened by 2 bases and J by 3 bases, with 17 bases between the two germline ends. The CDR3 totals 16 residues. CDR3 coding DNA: TGTGCCAGCAGCCAATCAGGTCTAGTGGAATACTACGAGCAGTACTTC. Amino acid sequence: CASSQSGLVEYYEQYF.

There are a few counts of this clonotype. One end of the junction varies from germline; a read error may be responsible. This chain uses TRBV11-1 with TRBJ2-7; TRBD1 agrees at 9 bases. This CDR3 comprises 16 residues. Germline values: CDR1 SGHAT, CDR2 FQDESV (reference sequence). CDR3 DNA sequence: TGTGCTAGCAGCTTAGCGCTATTGGACAGGGGATACGAGCAGTACTTC. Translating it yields CASSLALLDRGYEQYF.

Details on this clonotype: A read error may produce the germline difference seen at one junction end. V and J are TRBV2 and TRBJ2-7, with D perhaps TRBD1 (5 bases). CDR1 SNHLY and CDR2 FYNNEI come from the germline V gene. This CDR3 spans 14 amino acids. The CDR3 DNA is TGTGCCAACAGTGCTCCAGGGATAAACTACGAGCAGTACTTC. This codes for CANSAPGINYEQYF.

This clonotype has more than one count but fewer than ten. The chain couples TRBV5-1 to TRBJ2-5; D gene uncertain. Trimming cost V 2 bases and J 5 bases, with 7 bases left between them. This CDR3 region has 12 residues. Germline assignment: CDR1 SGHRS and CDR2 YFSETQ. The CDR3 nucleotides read TGCGCCAGCAGCTTACTGATGGAGACCCAGTACTTC. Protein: CASSLLMETQYF.

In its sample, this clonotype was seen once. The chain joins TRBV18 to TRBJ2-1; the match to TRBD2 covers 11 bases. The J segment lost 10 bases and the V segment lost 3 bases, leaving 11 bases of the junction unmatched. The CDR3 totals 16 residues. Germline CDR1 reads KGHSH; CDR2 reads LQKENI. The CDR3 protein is CASSPPTSGTPREQFF. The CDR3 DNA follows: TGTGCCAGCTCACCTCCGACTAGCGGGACCCCCAGGGAGCAGTTCTTC.

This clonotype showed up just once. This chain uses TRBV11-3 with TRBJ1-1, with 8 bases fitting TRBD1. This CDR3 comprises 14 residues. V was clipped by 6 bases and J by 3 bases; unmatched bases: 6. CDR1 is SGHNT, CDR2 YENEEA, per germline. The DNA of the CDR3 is TGTGCCAGCAGATACAGGGGGTCGGACACTGAAGCTTTCTTT. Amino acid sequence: CASRYRGSDTEAFF.

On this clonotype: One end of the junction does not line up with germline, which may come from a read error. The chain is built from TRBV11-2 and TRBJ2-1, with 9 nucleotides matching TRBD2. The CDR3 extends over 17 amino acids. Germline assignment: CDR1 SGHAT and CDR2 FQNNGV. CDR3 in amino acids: CASSLGLVAGEPNEQFF. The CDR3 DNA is TGTGCTAGCAGCTTAGGTCTGGTAGCGGGAGAGCCGAATGAGCAATTCTTC.

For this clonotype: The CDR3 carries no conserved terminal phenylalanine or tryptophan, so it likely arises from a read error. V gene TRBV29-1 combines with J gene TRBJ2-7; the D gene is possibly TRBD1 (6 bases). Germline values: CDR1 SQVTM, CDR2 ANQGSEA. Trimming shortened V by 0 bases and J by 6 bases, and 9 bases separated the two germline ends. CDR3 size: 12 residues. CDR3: CSVEDRGREQYL. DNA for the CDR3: TGCAGCGTTGAAGACAGGGGACGCGAGCAGTACTTA.

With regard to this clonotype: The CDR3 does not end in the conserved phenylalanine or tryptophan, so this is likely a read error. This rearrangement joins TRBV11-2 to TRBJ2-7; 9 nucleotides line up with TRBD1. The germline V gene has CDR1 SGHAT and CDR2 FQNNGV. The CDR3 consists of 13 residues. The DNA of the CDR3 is TGTACCAGCAGCCGGACAGGGGTCTACGAGCAGTACCTC. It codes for CTSSRTGVYEQYL.

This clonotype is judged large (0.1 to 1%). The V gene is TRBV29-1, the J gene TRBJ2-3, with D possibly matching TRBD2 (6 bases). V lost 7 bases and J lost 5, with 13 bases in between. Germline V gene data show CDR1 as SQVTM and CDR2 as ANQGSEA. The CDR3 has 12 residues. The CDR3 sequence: CSATTAGDTQYF. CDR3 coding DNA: TGCAGCGCGACGACAGCGGGAGATACGCAGTATTTT.

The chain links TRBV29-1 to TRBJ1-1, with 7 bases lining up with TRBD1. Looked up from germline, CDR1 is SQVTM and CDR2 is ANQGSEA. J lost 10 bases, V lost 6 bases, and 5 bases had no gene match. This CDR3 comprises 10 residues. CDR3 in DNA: TGCAGCGTAGGACAGGAGGGAGCTTTCTTT. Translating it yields CSVGQEGAFF.

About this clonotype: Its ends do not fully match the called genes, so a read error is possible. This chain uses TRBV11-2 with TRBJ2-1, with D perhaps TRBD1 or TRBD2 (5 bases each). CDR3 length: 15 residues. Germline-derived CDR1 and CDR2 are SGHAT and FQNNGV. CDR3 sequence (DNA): TGTGCCAGCCGCTTGGTTTTTTTAGGGACCAATGAGCAGTTCTTC. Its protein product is CASRLVFLGTNEQFF.

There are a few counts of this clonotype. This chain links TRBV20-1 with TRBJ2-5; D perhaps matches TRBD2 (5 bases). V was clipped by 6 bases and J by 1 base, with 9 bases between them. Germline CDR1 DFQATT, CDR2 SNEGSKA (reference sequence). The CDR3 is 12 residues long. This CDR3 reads CSASGVQETQYF. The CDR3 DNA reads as TGCAGTGCCAGCGGAGTCCAAGAGACCCAGTACTTC.

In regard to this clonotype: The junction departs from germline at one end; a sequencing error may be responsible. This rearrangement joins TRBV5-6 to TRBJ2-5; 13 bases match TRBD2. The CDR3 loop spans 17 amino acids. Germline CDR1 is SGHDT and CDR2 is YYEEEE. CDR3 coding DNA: TGTACCAGCAGCATGAATATCGGACTAGCGGGAGCAGAGACCCAATACTTC. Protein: CTSSMNIGLAGAETQYF.

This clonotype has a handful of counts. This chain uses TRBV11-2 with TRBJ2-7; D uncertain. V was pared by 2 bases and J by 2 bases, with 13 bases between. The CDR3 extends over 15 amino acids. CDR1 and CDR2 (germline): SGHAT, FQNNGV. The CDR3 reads CASSLSGEATYEQYF. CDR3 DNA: TGTGCCAGCAGCTTAAGTGGAGAGGCGACCTACGAGCAGTACTTC.

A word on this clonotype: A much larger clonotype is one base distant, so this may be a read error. The CDR3 DNA is TGTGCCAGCCGACGGGACAGTATACTATACGAGCAGTTCTTC. It is translated as CASRRDSILYEQFF. The gene calls are TRBV12-3 or TRBV12-4 and TRBJ2-1; TRBD1 agrees at 7 bases. The CDR3 runs 14 residues. The junction had 14 bases not matched to a gene; V was cut back by 8 bases and J by 10 bases.

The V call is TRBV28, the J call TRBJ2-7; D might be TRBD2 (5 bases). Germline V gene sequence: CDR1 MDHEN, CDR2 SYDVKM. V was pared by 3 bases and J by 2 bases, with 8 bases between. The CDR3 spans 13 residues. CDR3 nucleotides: TGTGCCAGCAGTTTGAGGGAGCCCTACGAGCAGTACTTC. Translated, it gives CASSLREPYEQYF.

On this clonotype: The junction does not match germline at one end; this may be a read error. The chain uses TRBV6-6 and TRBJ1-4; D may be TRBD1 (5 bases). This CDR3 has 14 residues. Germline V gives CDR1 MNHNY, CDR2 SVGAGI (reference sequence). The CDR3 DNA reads TGTGCCAACAGTTACGGGGCGGCGGGTGAGAAACTGTTTTTT. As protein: CANSYGAAGEKLFF.

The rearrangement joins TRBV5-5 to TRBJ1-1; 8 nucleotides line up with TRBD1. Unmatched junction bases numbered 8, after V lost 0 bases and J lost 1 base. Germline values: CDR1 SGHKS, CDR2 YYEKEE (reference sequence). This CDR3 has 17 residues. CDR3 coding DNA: TGTGCCAGCAGCTTGGTTTCAGGGGGCGGCACGAACACTGAAGCTTTCTTT. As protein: CASSLVSGGGTNTEAFF.

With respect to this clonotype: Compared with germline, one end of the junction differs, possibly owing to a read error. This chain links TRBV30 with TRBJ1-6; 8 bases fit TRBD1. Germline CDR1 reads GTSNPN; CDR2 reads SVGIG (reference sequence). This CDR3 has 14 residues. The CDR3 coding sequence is TGTGCCTGCGACGCGGGACAGGATGGATCACCACTCCACTTT. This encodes CACDAGQDGSPLHF.

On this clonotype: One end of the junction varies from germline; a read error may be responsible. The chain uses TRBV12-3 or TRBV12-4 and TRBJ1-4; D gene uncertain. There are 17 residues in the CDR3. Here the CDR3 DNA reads TGTGCCAGCAGTTTTTCACCCACTTTCGCAGCTAATAAAAAACTGTTTTTT. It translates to CASSFSPTFAANKKLFF.

The DNA of the CDR3 is TGTGCCAACAGGGGGTCGAACACCGGGGAGCTGTTTTTT. Protein: CANRGSNTGELFF. The chain has TRBV6-6 and TRBJ2-2; TRBD1 aligns across 8 bases. V trimming: 10 bases; J trimming: 0 bases; junction bases outside the gene matches: 1. The CDR3 is 13 residues long. Per the germline V gene, CDR1 is MNHNY and CDR2 is SVGAGI (reference sequence).

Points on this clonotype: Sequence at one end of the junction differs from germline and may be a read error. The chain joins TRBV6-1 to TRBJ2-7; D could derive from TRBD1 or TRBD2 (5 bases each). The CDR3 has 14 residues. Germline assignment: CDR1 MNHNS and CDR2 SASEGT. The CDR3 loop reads CASSSYGASHEQYF. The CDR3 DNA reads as TGTGCCAGCAGCTCGTACGGGGCCTCCCACGAGCAGTACTTC.

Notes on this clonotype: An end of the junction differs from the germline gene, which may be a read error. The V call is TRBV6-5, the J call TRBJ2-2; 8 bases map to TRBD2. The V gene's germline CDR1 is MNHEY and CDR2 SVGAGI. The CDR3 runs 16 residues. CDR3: CASRFGLAGSTGEPFF. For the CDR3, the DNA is TGTGCCAGCAGATTTGGCCTAGCGGGTTCTACCGGGGAGCCGTTTTTT.

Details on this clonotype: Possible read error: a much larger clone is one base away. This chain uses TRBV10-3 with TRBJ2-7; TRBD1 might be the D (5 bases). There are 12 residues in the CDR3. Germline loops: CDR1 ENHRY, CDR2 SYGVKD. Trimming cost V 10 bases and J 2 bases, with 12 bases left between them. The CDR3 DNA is TGTGCCAGAAAGACAGACCCCTACGAGCAGTACTTC. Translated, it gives CARKTDPYEQYF.

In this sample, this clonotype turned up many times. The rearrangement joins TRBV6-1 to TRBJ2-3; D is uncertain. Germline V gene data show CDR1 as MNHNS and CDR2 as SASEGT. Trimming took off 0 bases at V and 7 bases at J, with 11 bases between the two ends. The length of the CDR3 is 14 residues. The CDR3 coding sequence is TGTGCCAGCAGTGAAGCAGGGTTGAAAAATACGCAGTATTTT. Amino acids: CASSEAGLKNTQYF.

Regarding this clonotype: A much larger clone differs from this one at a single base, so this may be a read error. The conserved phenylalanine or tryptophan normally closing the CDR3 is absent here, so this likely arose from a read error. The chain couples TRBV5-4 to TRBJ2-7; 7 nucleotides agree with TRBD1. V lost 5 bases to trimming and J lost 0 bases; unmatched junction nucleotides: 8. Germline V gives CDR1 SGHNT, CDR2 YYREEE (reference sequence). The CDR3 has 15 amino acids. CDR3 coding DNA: TGTGCCAGCAGTACGGACAGGTGGTCCTCCTACGAGCAGTACTCC. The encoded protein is CASSTDRWSSYEQYS.

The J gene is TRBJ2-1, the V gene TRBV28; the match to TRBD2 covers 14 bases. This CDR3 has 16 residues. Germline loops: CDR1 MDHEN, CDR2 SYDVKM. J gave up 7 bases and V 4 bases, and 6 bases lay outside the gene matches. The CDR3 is CASSSPGTSGSNEQFF. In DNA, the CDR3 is TGTGCCAGCAGTTCTCCCGGGACTAGCGGGAGTAATGAGCAGTTCTTC.